These T cell receptor beta chains were read from a single sample in a study of lymphopenia after photon versus proton radiotherapy. The table came from immunoSEQ multiplex PCR; TCRdb's copy has only in-frame clones and leaves some out. The data contain about 17,000 clones, about 90% of them singletons. Sample: peripheral blood, taken from a patient treated with photon-based radiotherapy. The receptors come from a man between 60 and 75 years old with pancreatic cancer. The CDR3 runs from the conserved cysteine through the conserved F or W. D genes are given only for firm matches. Size values are once, few and many counts, or a class for expanded clones, and some rows have none.

cdr3_aa cdr3_nt d_call j_call clone_size v_call
CAISELGMNTEAFF TGTGCCATCAGTGAACTGGGAATGAACACTGAAGCTTTCTTT - TRBJ1-1 once TRBV10-3
CASRQRISGPSTDTQYF TGTGCCAGCAGACAAAGGATTAGCGGGCCCAGCACAGATACGCAGTATTTT TRBD2 TRBJ2-3 - TRBV5-4
CASSLYRGALGSGYTF TGTGCCAGCAGTTTGTACAGGGGGGCGCTTGGAAGTGGCTACACCTTC TRBD1 TRBJ1-2 - TRBV27
CASRLDSATNEKLFF TGTGCCAGCAGGCTGGACAGTGCAACTAATGAAAAACTGTTTTTT - TRBJ1-4 once TRBV2
CASSQDPAGGRYNEQFF TGCGCCAGCAGCCAAGATCCAGCGGGGGGGAGGTACAATGAGCAGTTCTTC TRBD2 TRBJ2-1 - TRBV4-3
CASSTAGTAIGQYF TGTGCCAGTAGTACGGCCGGGACGGCCATCGGGCAGTACTTC - TRBJ2-7 - TRBV19
CASSRPGQDFGGYTF TGTGCCAGCAGCCGACCGGGACAGGACTTCGGTGGCTACACCTTC TRBD1 TRBJ1-2 - TRBV14
CASSEQATDTQYF TGTGCCAGCAGTGAGCAGGCCACAGATACGCAGTATTTT - TRBJ2-3 - TRBV6-4
CASSSRDGRLNSYNSPLHF TGTGCCAGCAGTTCAAGGGACGGTAGGCTAAACTCCTATAATTCACCCCTCCACTTT - TRBJ1-6 - TRBV27
CASKGRGISPGGASWEETQYF TGTGCCAGCAAGGGAAGGGGAATCTCCCCCGGGGGGGCTTCTTGGGAAGAGACCCAGTACTTC TRBD2 TRBJ2-5 - TRBV2
CASSLANYGYTF TGCGCCAGCAGCTTGGCCAACTATGGCTACACCTTC - TRBJ1-2 - TRBV5-1
CASSLAGSSGANVLTF TGTGCCAGCAGCTTGGCCGGGAGTTCTGGGGCCAACGTCCTGACTTTC - TRBJ2-6 - TRBV5-5
CASSAQEFVGEQYF TGTGCCAGTAGTGCCCAAGAATTCGTTGGCGAGCAGTACTTC - TRBJ2-7 - TRBV19
CASSLDWNSGANVLTF TGTGCCAGCAGCCTTGACTGGAACTCTGGGGCCAACGTCCTGACTTTC - TRBJ2-6 - TRBV5-4
CASSPTPPHHHNEQFF TGTGCCAGCAGCCCCACTCCACCTCATCACCACAATGAGCAGTTCTTC - TRBJ2-1 few TRBV9
CASPGTAINEQFF TGTGCCAGCCCCGGGACCGCGATCAATGAGCAGTTCTTC - TRBJ2-1 - TRBV6-1
CARSLIGWECSMNTEAFF TGTGCCAGAAGCTTGATAGGGTGGGAGTGCAGTATGAACACTGAAGCTTTCTTT - TRBJ1-1 - TRBV5-3
CASSPGQGDQPQHF TGTGCCAGCTCACCCGGACAGGGGGATCAGCCCCAGCATTTT TRBD1 TRBJ1-5 - TRBV18
CASSFPTGELFF TGTGCCAGCAGTTTCCCTACCGGGGAGCTGTTTTTT - TRBJ2-2 - TRBV6-5
CASSLAAHGELFF TGTGCCAGCAGCTTAGCAGCCCACGGGGAGCTGTTTTTT - TRBJ2-2 - TRBV7-3
CASSSGSRGSYEQYF TGTGCCAGCAGTTCCGGGTCTAGAGGCTCCTACGAGCAGTACTTC - TRBJ2-7 - TRBV6-6
CASKVGQGYNSPLHF TGTGCCAGCAAGGTCGGACAGGGGTATAATTCACCCCTCCACTTT - TRBJ1-6 - TRBV21-1
CASSPTRGDRGQPQHF TGCGCCAGCAGCCCCACCCGCGGCGACAGAGGTCAGCCCCAGCATTTT - TRBJ1-5 few TRBV4-1
CASSLGEARNYGYTF TGTGCCAGCAGCTTAGGGGAAGCCAGAAACTATGGCTACACCTTC - TRBJ1-2 - TRBV7-9
CASSLTRGDYGYTF TGTGCCAGCAGCCTCACGAGGGGGGACTATGGCTACACCTTC - TRBJ1-2 - TRBV11-2
CASSQQEGQENSNQPQHF TGCGCCAGCAGCCAACAAGAAGGACAGGAAAATAGCAATCAGCCCCAGCATTTT TRBD1 TRBJ1-5 - TRBV4-1
CASSLARQSSQFF TGTGCCAGCAGCTTAGCCCGGCAGAGCTCGCAGTTCTTC - TRBJ2-1 once TRBV5-8
CASSAGLGELFF TGTGCCAGTAGTGCGGGCCTCGGGGAGCTGTTTTTT - TRBJ2-2 - TRBV19
CASSVGRDTEAFF TGCGCCAGCAGTGTAGGGAGGGACACTGAAGCTTTCTTT - TRBJ1-1 - TRBV10-1
CASSLAYADTQYF TGTGCCAGCAGTTTAGCTTATGCAGATACGCAGTATTTT - TRBJ2-3 - TRBV6-5
CASSEEFSGNTIYF TGCGCCAGCAGCGAGGAATTCTCTGGAAACACCATATATTTT - TRBJ1-3 - TRBV5-1
CASSLGTLNIQYF TGTGCCAGCAGCTTAGGGACGTTAAACATTCAGTACTTC - TRBJ2-4 - TRBV11-2
CASSFSGTLSYEQYF TGTGCCAGCAGTTTTTCCGGGACACTCTCCTACGAGCAGTACTTC - TRBJ2-7 - TRBV2
CASRPGLFGQPQHF TGTGCCAGCAGACCGGGGCTCTTCGGTCAGCCCCAGCATTTT - TRBJ1-5 - TRBV5-6
CASSPLGGNYYGYTF TGTGCCAGCAGTCCCCTCGGGGGAAACTACTATGGCTACACCTTC - TRBJ1-2 - TRBV27
CASSPDRNTGELFF TGTGCTAGCAGCCCGGACAGGAACACCGGGGAGCTGTTTTTT - TRBJ2-2 - TRBV7-7
CASSFGGFREPQHF TGCGCCAGCAGCTTTGGGGGGTTCCGGGAGCCCCAGCATTTT - TRBJ1-5 - TRBV5-1
CASSPVSGLSYEQYF TGTGCCAGCTCGCCGGTGTCGGGGTTATCCTACGAGCAGTACTTC - TRBJ2-7 - TRBV18
CASSRDVEKLFF TGTGCCAGTAGTAGGGACGTTGAAAAACTGTTTTTT - TRBJ1-4 - TRBV19
CASSFLGGLNTEAFF TGTGCCAGCAGCTTTTTGGGGGGTCTGAACACTGAAGCTTTCTTT - TRBJ1-1 - TRBV7-3
CASSYSEATNDGYTF TGTGCCAGCAGTTACTCGGAGGCAACGAACGATGGCTACACCTTC - TRBJ1-2 - TRBV6-6
CASSIGGLIYEQYF TGTGCCAGTAGTATAGGTGGACTGATCTACGAGCAGTACTTC - TRBJ2-7 - TRBV19
CASSDYPNYGYTF TGTGCCAGCAGTGATTACCCTAACTATGGCTACACCTTC - TRBJ1-2 - TRBV2
CASGTVGGATNEKLFF TGCGCCAGCGGGACGGTGGGCGGTGCAACTAATGAAAAACTGTTTTTT - TRBJ1-4 - TRBV5-1
CSVPPGQGLAKNIQYF TGCAGCGTCCCCCCGGGGCAGGGCTTAGCCAAAAACATTCAGTACTTC - TRBJ2-4 - TRBV29-1
CASSLTAFTGELFF TGTGCCAGTAGTTTAACAGCATTCACCGGGGAGCTGTTTTTT - TRBJ2-2 - TRBV19
CASSDGGYGYTF TGTGCCAGCAGTGACGGGGGCTATGGCTACACCTTC - TRBJ1-2 - TRBV6-4
CASSSSVRSYEQYF TGCGCCAGCAGCTCCTCGGTCCGCTCCTACGAGCAGTACTTC - TRBJ2-7 - TRBV5-1
CASSSAGTISYEQYF TGTGCCAGCAGCAGCGCCGGGACTATCTCCTACGAGCAGTACTTC TRBD2 TRBJ2-7 - TRBV7-2
CASSINLHAGYGYTF TGTGCCAGTAGTATAAATCTCCACGCGGGGTATGGCTACACCTTC - TRBJ1-2 - TRBV19
CASSEILFTGGTRCYTF TGTGCCAGCAGTGAGATCCTCTTTACAGGGGGCACTCGATGCTACACCTTC TRBD1 TRBJ1-2 - TRBV25-1
CASSLAPPGGRSTDTQYF TGCGCCAGCAGCTTGGCCCCACCAGGGGGGCGTAGCACAGATACGCAGTATTTT - TRBJ2-3 - TRBV5-1
CASRPDRGEQYF TGTGCCAGCAGACCGGACAGGGGCGAGCAGTACTTC TRBD1 TRBJ2-7 - TRBV2